This T cell receptor (beta chain) was sequenced in a study of post-analysis software for immune sequencing data. About the research overall: The study covered relapsing-remitting, secondary progressive and progressive-relapsing courses of multiple sclerosis. Study-wide findings and caveats: Those with multiple sclerosis, the patient group, showed significantly lower normalized Chao1 diversity than controls. Samples from one preparation batch, clustered by F measure, grouped strongly together.

As for this clonotype: No antigen is known for it.

Presence of unique molecular identifiers characterized the TCR beta cDNA libraries. T cells numbering 1 to 10 million yielded 450,000 to 500,000 cDNA molecules. TCRdb recomputed calls from the PCR reads with MiXCR, one row per CDR3 protein. The table records about 460,000 distinct CDR3 sequences, roughly 46% of them present only once. The source is a girl aged 10 to 17 with multiple sclerosis. Sample: blood.

This CDR3 is CASRPGDRVTYEQYF. The CDR3, as DNA: TGTGCCAGCAGACCAGGGGACAGGGTGACCTACGAGCAGTACTTC. V and J are TRBV28 and TRBJ2-7; TRBD1 matches at 9 bases. Germline V gene lookup returns CDR1 MDHEN and CDR2 SYDVKM. J gave up 2 bases and V 6 bases, and 8 bases lay outside the gene matches. This CDR3 has 15 amino acids.